These T cell receptor beta chains were read from a single sample in a study of radiotherapy plus CTLA-4 blockade in lung cancer. This table comes from immunoSEQ multiplex PCR, and its TCRdb copy is limited to in-frame clones, with some not included. This sample yields 80,000 to 100,000 clones, of which 65% to 85% are seen a single time; roughly 3.1% belongs to the top ten. The sequenced sample was peripheral blood, obtained from a patient treated with radiotherapy plus ipilimumab. Receptors were obtained from a human donor with non-small cell lung cancer who had a partial response to radiotherapy plus ipilimumab. Some clones in this sample may be carry-over from other donors' samples. The CDR3 runs from the conserved cysteine through the conserved F or W. D genes are given only for firm matches. Rows give clone size only sometimes, using once, few, many, or a class for an expanded clone.

J | size | V | D | DNA | CDR3
TRBJ2-1 | . | TRBV5-1 | TRBD2 | TGCGCCAGCAGCCCGGACGGGCTAGCGGTTCCCAATGAGCAGTTCTTC | CASSPDGLAVPNEQFF
TRBJ2-2 | . | TRBV28 | TRBD1 | TGTGCCAGCAGGGCGGGACAGGGGAACACCGGGGAGCTGTTTTTT | CASRAGQGNTGELFF
TRBJ2-7 | . | TRBV5-1 | . | TGCGCCAGCAGCCAATCCGTGACTTCCTACGAGCAGTACTTC | CASSQSVTSYEQYF
TRBJ2-3 | . | TRBV6-5 | . | TGTGCCAGCAAACGTCAAAGGGGGACAGATACGCAGTATTTT | CASKRQRGTDTQYF
TRBJ1-2 | . | TRBV11-2 | TRBD1 | TGTGCCAGCAGCTCGCCGGGACAGGGGCTGTATGGCTACACCTTC | CASSSPGQGLYGYTF
TRBJ1-1 | . | TRBV5-4 | . | TGTGCCAGCAGCTTTAATACTGAAGCTTTCTTT | CASSFNTEAFF
TRBJ1-1 | . | TRBV9 | . | TGTGCCAGCAGCGTAGCAGGGCATAACACTGAAGCTTTCTTT | CASSVAGHNTEAFF
TRBJ2-7 | few | TRBV2 | TRBD2 | TGTGCCAGCAGTTACGGGCTAGCGGGGTCCTACGAGCAGTACTTC | CASSYGLAGSYEQYF
TRBJ2-6 | . | TRBV9 | . | TGTGCCAGCAGCAAAGGGACAAGCGCTGGGGCCAACGTCCTGACTTTC | CASSKGTSAGANVLTF
TRBJ1-1 | few | TRBV6-5 | TRBD1 | TGTGCCAGCAGTTCCGACAGGGTAAGAACTGAAGCTTTCTTT | CASSSDRVRTEAFF
TRBJ2-5 | . | TRBV30 | . | TGTGCCTGGAGCCCCAACGCCCAGGGGACCCAGTACTTC | CAWSPNAQGTQYF
TRBJ2-7 | . | TRBV15 | TRBD2 | TGTGCCACCAGCAGAGAACTAGCGGGAGTGCCGGGAGAGCAGTACTTC | CATSRELAGVPGEQYF
TRBJ2-2 | once | TRBV6-1 | . | TGTGCCAGCAGCCCCACCAGGCAGGGTACCGGGGAGCTGTTTTTT | CASSPTRQGTGELFF
TRBJ2-1 | . | TRBV2 | . | TGTGCCAGTCCCCGGGACAATTACAATGAGCAGTTCTTC | CASPRDNYNEQFF
TRBJ2-1 | . | TRBV29-1 | TRBD1 | TGCAGCGTAAGGGACAGGGCAAAGGGCTCCTACAATGAGCAGTTCTTC | CSVRDRAKGSYNEQFF
TRBJ2-3 | . | TRBV7-8 | TRBD2 | TGTGCCAGCATCCGCTGGGCTAGCGGGGGATATGAATCCCATACGCAGTATTTT | CASIRWASGGYESHTQYF